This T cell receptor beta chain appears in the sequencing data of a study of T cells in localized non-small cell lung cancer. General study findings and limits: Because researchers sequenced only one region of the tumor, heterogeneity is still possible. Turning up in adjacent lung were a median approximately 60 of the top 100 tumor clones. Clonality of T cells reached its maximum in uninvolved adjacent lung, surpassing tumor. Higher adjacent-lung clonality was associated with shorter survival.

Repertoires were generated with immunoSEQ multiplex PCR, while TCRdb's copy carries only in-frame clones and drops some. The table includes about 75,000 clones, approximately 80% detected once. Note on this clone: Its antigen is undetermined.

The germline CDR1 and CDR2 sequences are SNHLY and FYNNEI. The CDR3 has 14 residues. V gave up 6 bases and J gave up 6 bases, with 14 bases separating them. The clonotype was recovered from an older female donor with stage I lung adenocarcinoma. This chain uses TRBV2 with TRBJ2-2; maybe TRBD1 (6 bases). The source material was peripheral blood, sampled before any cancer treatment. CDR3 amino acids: CASRTDSLSGELFF. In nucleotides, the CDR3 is TGTGCCAGCAGGACGGACAGTTTATCCGGGGAGCTGTTTTTT.